Listed here are 30 T cell receptor beta chains from one sample, sequenced in a study of cytomegalovirus exposure and HLA in healthy donors. The repertoire was sequenced with immunoSEQ multiplex PCR; TCRdb's copy has only in-frame clones and lacks some. The table records 100,000 or so clones, roughly 85% of them present only once. Sequenced material: PBMCs. The source is a man aged 18 to 35 in good health and CMV-seropositive.

The chain couples TRBV7-9 to TRBJ2-3, with TRBD1 as a possible D gene (6 bases). Germline-derived CDR1 and CDR2 are SEHNR and FQNEAQ (reference sequence). The CDR3 is 14 residues long. V lost 3 bases and J 2 bases, leaving 9 bases between the germline ends. CDR3 residues: CASSLSGATDTQYF. The CDR3 nucleotides are TGTGCCAGCAGCTTGTCAGGGGCCACAGATACGCAGTATTTT. Together with reference TRBV7-9 and TRBJ2-3, the CDR3 gives the full variable domain: DTGVSQNPRHKITKRGQNVTFRCDPISEHNRLYWYRQTLGQGPEFLTYFQNEAQLEKSRLLSDRFSAERPKGSFSTLEIQRTEQGDSAMYLCASSLSGATDTQYFGPGTRLTVL.

The chain recombines TRBV9 with TRBJ1-1, with a weak D call TRBD1 (6 bases). With 3 bases removed from V and 5 bases from J, the gap between germline ends came to 11 bases. Per germline, CDR1 SGDLS and CDR2 YYNGEE. The CDR3 extends over 13 amino acids. CDR3 sequence (DNA): TGTGCCAGCAGCGCCTTCCAGGGGACTGAAGCTTTCTTT. This gives the protein CASSAFQGTEAFF.

This clone was detected only a few times. J is TRBJ2-4 and V is TRBV11-2, with TRBD2 as a possible D gene (6 bases). The CDR3 totals 15 residues. Germline loops: CDR1 SGHAT, CDR2 FQNNGV. Trimming took off 4 bases at V and 8 bases at J, with 18 bases between the two ends. In DNA form, the CDR3 reads TGTGCCAGCAGCTCCGCGGGACTCCAAGTGGACATTCAGTACTTC. Translating gives CASSSAGLQVDIQYF.

The DNA for the CDR3 is TGTGCCAGCAAGCTACAGGGGGGTTTTGAAGCTTTCTTT. It codes for CASKLQGGFEAFF. This chain links TRBV28 with TRBJ1-1; TRBD1 matches 8 bases. The CDR3 spans 13 residues. The germline V gene encodes CDR1 MDHEN and CDR2 SYDVKM. Trimming at V came to 7 bases and at J to 7 bases, leaving 8 bases not matched to a gene.

The chain combines TRBV5-1 with TRBJ2-1, with D possibly TRBD2 on 7 matching bases. This CDR3 spans 14 amino acids. V gave up 7 bases and J gave up 2 bases, with 13 bases separating them. Looked up from germline, CDR1 is SGHRS and CDR2 is YFSETQ. CDR3 sequence: CASGKGGAYNEQFF. The DNA for the CDR3 is TGCGCCAGCGGAAAGGGGGGGGCCTACAATGAGCAGTTCTTC. Based on the CDR3 plus reference TRBV5-1 and TRBJ2-1, the full variable domain is KAGVTQTPRYLIKTRGQQVTLSCSPISGHRSVSWYQQTPGQGLQFLFEYFSETQRNKGNFPGRFSGRQFSNSRSEMNVSTLELGDSALYLCASGKGGAYNEQFFGPGTRLTVL.

The chain has TRBV27 and TRBJ1-1; a possible D gene is TRBD1 (6 bases). V was cut by 3 bases and J by 6 bases, with 14 bases left in between. This CDR3 region has 14 residues. CDR1 and CDR2 (germline): MNHEY, SMNVEV (reference sequence). CDR3 residues: CASSFMQGRAEAFF. CDR3 sequence (DNA): TGTGCCAGCAGTTTCATGCAGGGGAGGGCTGAAGCTTTCTTT.

The chain has TRBV28 and TRBJ1-2; 9 nucleotides line up with TRBD1. The CDR3 contains 13 residues. Trimming at V came to 6 bases and at J to 8 bases, leaving 7 bases not matched to a gene. CDR1 is MDHEN and CDR2 is SYDVKM in the germline V gene. CDR3 sequence reads: CASRSQGAGGYTF. The CDR3 DNA reads as TGTGCCAGCAGGTCACAGGGGGCGGGAGGCTACACCTTC.

V gene TRBV29-1 combines with J gene TRBJ1-3; D call uncertain. CDR3 size: 14 residues. Germline V gene sequence: CDR1 SQVTM, CDR2 ANQGSEA. The ends were cut back, 4 bases at V and 0 bases at J, with 10 bases in the middle. In DNA, the CDR3 is TGCAGCGTTGCTCGGGGTTCCTCTGGAAACACCATATATTTT. Its translation is CSVARGSSGNTIYF.

V usage is TRBV30 and J usage is TRBJ2-7; D gene ambiguous. Per the germline V gene, CDR1 is GTSNPN and CDR2 is SVGIG (reference sequence). V was pared by 0 bases and J by 5 bases, with 8 bases between. The CDR3 consists of 12 residues. CDR3 DNA: TGTGCCTGGAGTGTAAGCCCGAACGAGCAGTACTTC. This gives the protein CAWSVSPNEQYF.

The gene calls are TRBV6-6 and TRBJ2-7; 8 bases match TRBD2. V gave up 2 bases and J gave up 3 bases; unmatched junction bases: 3. CDR1 MNHNY and CDR2 SVGAGI come from the germline V gene (reference sequence). The CDR3 loop spans 14 amino acids. In nucleotides, the CDR3 is TGTGCCAGCAGTTACGCGGGAGGACTCTACGAGCAGTACTTC. Translating gives CASSYAGGLYEQYF.

CDR3 loop: CAWSDLAGVGETQYF. The CDR3 DNA reads TGTGCCTGGAGTGACTTAGCGGGAGTGGGAGAGACCCAGTACTTC. The chain links TRBV30 to TRBJ2-5; 9 bases agree with TRBD2. CDR3 length: 15 residues. Unmatched junction bases numbered 7, after V lost 1 base and J lost 4 bases. Germline V gene data show CDR1 as GTSNPN and CDR2 as SVGIG (reference sequence).

The chain is built from TRBV30 and TRBJ2-1; tentatively, D is TRBD2 (5 bases). This CDR3 comprises 14 residues. From germline, CDR1 is GTSNPN and CDR2 SVGIG (reference sequence). Trimming took 3 bases from V and 0 from J, leaving 9 bases between them. The CDR3 reads CAWRQRYSYNEQFF. CDR3 DNA sequence: TGTGCCTGGAGGCAGCGGTACTCCTACAATGAGCAGTTCTTC.

This clone was recorded only once. The chain carries TRBV6-5 and TRBJ1-1, with a weak D call TRBD1 (6 bases). CDR1 is MNHEY, CDR2 SVGAGI, per germline. The CDR3 extends over 15 amino acids. V dropped 0 bases and J dropped 1 base, with 9 bases sitting between them. The CDR3 sequence: CASSYSTGQNTEAFF. The DNA of the CDR3 is TGTGCCAGCAGTTACTCGACAGGCCAGAACACTGAAGCTTTCTTT.

The V call is TRBV29-1, the J call TRBJ2-2, with 12 bases fitting TRBD2. The CDR3 length is 16 residues. CDR1 is SQVTM, CDR2 ANQGSEA, per germline. The trim removed 4 bases at V and 7 bases at J, leaving 10 bases unmatched. The CDR3 protein is CSVGETSGSVIGELFF. The CDR3 nucleotides are TGCAGCGTTGGGGAGACTAGCGGGAGCGTAATCGGGGAGCTGTTTTTT.

V usage is TRBV18 and J usage is TRBJ2-7; 9 bases are a match to TRBD1. Trimming removed 3 bases from V and 3 bases from J; junction bases left unmatched: 6. The CDR3 contains 15 residues. Germline CDR1 is KGHSH and CDR2 is LQKENI. The CDR3 sequence: CASSPSRDRDYEQYV. The CDR3 DNA reads as TGTGCCAGCTCACCCTCCCGGGACAGGGACTACGAGCAGTACGTC.

This chain uses TRBV6-6 with TRBJ2-2, with TRBD2 identical over 8 bases. J gave up 6 bases and V 2 bases, and 8 bases lay outside the gene matches. The CDR3 contains 16 residues. Germline V CDR1 and CDR2: MNHNY, SVGAGI (reference sequence). CDR3 sequence: CASSYHLTSEAGELFF. In DNA form, the CDR3 reads TGTGCCAGCAGTTACCATCTGACTAGCGAGGCCGGGGAGCTGTTTTTT.

The genes are TRBV9 and TRBJ2-3; TRBD2 matches at 9 bases. Germline assignment: CDR1 SGDLS and CDR2 YYNGEE. The CDR3 runs 17 residues. V shed 2 bases and J 4 bases; nucleotides not matched to a gene: 11. The CDR3 nucleotides are TGTGCCAGCAGCGTTCCGACAGCGGGAGGCGGGGCAGATACGCAGTATTTT. It is translated as CASSVPTAGGGADTQYF.

The CDR3: CASSFAQGLELFF. The CDR3 coding sequence is TGTGCCAGCAGCTTCGCACAGGGGCTAGAGCTGTTTTTT. The rearrangement links TRBV7-8 to TRBJ2-2; TRBD1 matches 7 bases. V shed 3 bases, J shed 11 bases, and the junction held 6 bases outside the gene matches. The CDR3 extends over 13 amino acids. Germline values: CDR1 SGHVS, CDR2 FQNEAQ.

This clone was observed once. The chain couples TRBV4-1 to TRBJ2-2; 12 nucleotides align to TRBD2. The CDR3 covers 17 residues. The germline V gene has CDR1 MGHRA and CDR2 YSYEKL. Trimming cost V 0 bases and J 5 bases; bases outside gene matches: 4. CDR3 in amino acids: CASSQDQGTSGTGELFF. CDR3 sequence (DNA): TGCGCCAGCAGCCAAGATCAGGGGACTAGCGGGACCGGGGAGCTGTTTTTT.

The chain carries TRBV10-3 and TRBJ2-2; D is undetermined. This CDR3 is 13 amino acids long. Germline lookup yields CDR1 ENHRY and CDR2 SYGVKD. V shed 7 bases and J shed 4 bases, with 10 bases lying between them. The CDR3 DNA follows: TGTGCCATCATCGAGCCACCCACCGGGGAGCTGTTTTTT. It encodes CAIIEPPTGELFF.

The chain couples TRBV6-1 to TRBJ1-2; D remains ambiguous. Trimming pared 6 bases from V and 4 bases from J, leaving 9 bases between. This CDR3 has 12 amino acids. CDR1 and CDR2 (germline): MNHNS, SASEGT. The CDR3 region has the DNA TGTGCCAGCAGCGAGGGCACCTATGGCTACACCTTC. This gives the protein CASSEGTYGYTF.

The chain uses TRBV6-6 and TRBJ1-4, with 8 positions matching TRBD1. The junction had 7 bases not matched to a gene; V was cut back by 6 bases and J by 7 bases. The CDR3 has 14 amino acids. Per germline, CDR1 MNHNY and CDR2 SVGAGI (reference sequence). The CDR3 nucleotides are TGTGCCAGCAGACAGGGGGGGACTGTTGAAAAACTGTTTTTT. Its protein is CASRQGGTVEKLFF.

This chain joins TRBV5-1 and TRBJ2-5; D unclear. This CDR3 region has 12 residues. The V gene lost 2 bases and the J gene lost 5 bases, with 7 bases spanning the gap. Germline V CDR1 and CDR2: SGHRS, YFSETQ. CDR3 in amino acids: CASSFSVETQYF. The DNA for the CDR3 is TGCGCCAGCAGCTTTTCCGTGGAGACCCAGTACTTC. Looking up the rest from reference TRBV5-1 and TRBJ2-5 gives the full variable domain: KAGVTQTPRYLIKTRGQQVTLSCSPISGHRSVSWYQQTPGQGLQFLFEYFSETQRNKGNFPGRFSGRQFSNSRSEMNVSTLELGDSALYLCASSFSVETQYFGPGTRLLVL.

V and J are TRBV5-1 and TRBJ2-5, with D possibly matching TRBD1 (6 bases). The CDR3 totals 15 residues. Germline V gene data show CDR1 as SGHRS and CDR2 as YFSETQ. Between the trimmed V and J ends, which lost 5 bases and 2 bases, there was a span of 16 bases. The CDR3 protein is CASREPGQTQETQYF. CDR3 nucleotide sequence: TGCGCCAGCAGGGAGCCGGGACAAACACAAGAGACCCAGTACTTC.

V usage is TRBV25-1 and J usage is TRBJ2-3; perhaps TRBD1 as D (5 bases). V dropped 6 bases and J dropped 0 bases, with 7 bases sitting between them. The CDR3 runs to 13 residues. Germline-derived CDR1 and CDR2 are MGHDK and SYGVNS. CDR3 DNA sequence: TGTGCCAGCAGCAGGGTTAGCACAGATACGCAGTATTTT. It is translated as CASSRVSTDTQYF.

J is TRBJ1-3 and V is TRBV28, with D hard to call. Germline values: CDR1 MDHEN, CDR2 SYDVKM. The CDR3 has 14 amino acids. Trimming removed 3 bases at V and 0 bases at J, with 6 bases between. In DNA form, the CDR3 reads TGTGCCAGCAGTTTTAGGAGCTCTGGAAACACCATATATTTT. It translates to CASSFRSSGNTIYF. The variable domain in full, with the rest retrieved from reference TRBV28 and TRBJ1-3, is DVKVTQSSRYLVKRTGEKVFLECVQDMDHENMFWYRQDPGLGLRLIYFSYDVKMKEKGDIPEGYSVSREKKERFSLILESASTNQTSMYLCASSFRSSGNTIYFGEGSWLTVV.

The V and J genes are TRBV5-5 and TRBJ2-1; D is possibly TRBD2 (5 bases). The germline gives CDR1 SGHKS, CDR2 YYEKEE (reference sequence). There are 16 residues in the CDR3. Trimming shortened V by 4 bases and J by 5 bases, and 19 bases separated the two germline ends. The chain's CDR3 is CASSIAPSSSNNEQFF. CDR3 nucleotide sequence: TGTGCCAGCAGCATTGCCCCCTCTTCTAGCAACAATGAGCAGTTCTTC.

The genes are TRBV9 and TRBJ2-1, with 9 bases lining up with TRBD1. V lost 4 bases to trimming and J lost 6 bases; unmatched junction nucleotides: 8. This CDR3 has 15 amino acids. Germline CDR1 and CDR2: SGDLS and YYNGEE. CDR3 protein: CASSSSGTGTNEQFF. CDR3 nucleotide sequence: TGTGCCAGCAGCTCCTCCGGGACAGGGACCAATGAGCAGTTCTTC.

The chain joins TRBV29-1 to TRBJ2-7; D is unresolved. Germline V gene sequence: CDR1 SQVTM, CDR2 ANQGSEA. The CDR3 loop spans 12 amino acids. V was pared by 4 bases and J by 3 bases, with 10 bases between. CDR3 protein: CSVVIENYEQYF. The CDR3 nucleotides read TGCAGCGTTGTAATCGAGAACTACGAGCAGTACTTC.

The chain's CDR3 is CASSLETGNTEAFF. DNA of the CDR3: TGCGCCAGCAGCTTGGAGACAGGAAACACTGAAGCTTTCTTT. The rearrangement joins TRBV5-1 to TRBJ1-1; tentative D call: TRBD1 (6 bases). V shed 0 bases and J shed 2 bases, with 8 bases lying between them. The CDR3 sequence is 14 residues long. In germline, CDR1 is SGHRS, CDR2 YFSETQ.